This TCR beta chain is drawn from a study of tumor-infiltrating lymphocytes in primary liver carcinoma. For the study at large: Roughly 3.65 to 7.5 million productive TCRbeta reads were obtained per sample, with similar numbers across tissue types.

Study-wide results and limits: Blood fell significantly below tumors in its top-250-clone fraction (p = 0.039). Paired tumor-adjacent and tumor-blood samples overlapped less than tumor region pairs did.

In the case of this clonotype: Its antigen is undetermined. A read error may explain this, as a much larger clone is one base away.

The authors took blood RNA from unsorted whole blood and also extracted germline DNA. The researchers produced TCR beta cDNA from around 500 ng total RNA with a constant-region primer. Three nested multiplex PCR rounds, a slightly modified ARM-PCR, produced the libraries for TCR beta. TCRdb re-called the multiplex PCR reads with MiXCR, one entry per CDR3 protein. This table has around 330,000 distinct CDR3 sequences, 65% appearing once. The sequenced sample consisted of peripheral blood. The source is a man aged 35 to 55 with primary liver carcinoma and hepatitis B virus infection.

DNA of the CDR3: TGCGCCAGCGGCTTTTTTCTCGGGCCAGAGGGCGGGGAGCTGTTTTTT. Translating gives CASGFFLGPEGGELFF. The chain employs TRBV4-1 and TRBJ2-2; perhaps TRBD2 as D (5 bases). CDR1 is MGHRA, CDR2 YSYEKL, per germline. V was cut by 8 bases and J by 7 bases, with 23 bases left in between. This CDR3 comprises 16 residues.